This TCR beta chain is drawn from a study of post-analysis software for immune sequencing data. About the study: In terms of disease course, relapsing-remitting, secondary progressive and progressive-relapsing multiple sclerosis were included.

Unique molecular identifiers were present in the TCR beta cDNA libraries. Starting from about 1 to 10 million T cells, the study yielded 460,000 or so cDNA molecules. TCRdb reprocessed the PCR reads with MiXCR, giving one entry per CDR3 protein. The sample carries about 460,000 distinct CDR3 sequences, 40% to 55% recorded once. On this clonotype itself: Its specificity is unknown.

Findings of the study overall: Included in a set of five TRBV segments more frequent in patients than controls were TRBV5-6, TRBV5-1 and TRBV20-1.

V lost 5 bases and J lost 5, with 17 bases in between. The germline gives CDR1 MDHEN, CDR2 SYDVKM. The CDR3 totals 15 residues. Sequenced material: blood. The rearrangement joins TRBV28 to TRBJ2-3, with no clear D. The sequence came from a girl aged 5 to 17 with multiple sclerosis. In DNA, the CDR3 is TGTGCCAGCAGTCCGCCCCTAGTATTGGGAGATACGCAGTATTTT. The encoded protein is CASSPPLVLGDTQYF.